The 30 T cell receptor beta chains below come from one sample, sequenced in a study of blood T cell repertoires in COVID-19. Sequenced by immunoSEQ multiplex PCR; TCRdb stores in-frame clones only, minus some. This table holds over 100,000 clones, around 87% found once. Sequencing was carried out using peripheral blood. Every receptor here comes from a man between 50 and 59 years old with acute or convalescent COVID-19.

V is TRBV11-2 and J is TRBJ2-1, with D possibly being TRBD2 (5 bases). V lost 4 bases to trimming and J lost 6 bases, with 16 bases between them. This CDR3 has 15 amino acids. CDR1 and CDR2 from the germline V gene are SGHAT and FQNNGV. CDR3 nucleotides: TGTGCCAGCAGCTCGTGGGCCCTAGGAGGCAATGAGCAGTTCTTC. This sequence encodes CASSSWALGGNEQFF.

The chain is built from TRBV7-9 and TRBJ2-5; 12 bases are shared with TRBD2. In germline, CDR1 is SEHNR, CDR2 FQNEAQ (reference sequence). The CDR3 is 19 amino acids. The V segment lost 5 bases and the J segment 4 bases; nucleotides outside the gene matches: 17. CDR3 in amino acids: CASSPAPQTSGRRRETQYF. The CDR3 DNA sequence: TGTGCCAGCAGCCCCGCCCCCCAAACTAGCGGGAGGCGGAGAGAGACCCAGTACTTC.

The rearrangement joins TRBV4-1 to TRBJ2-4; TRBD2 is a possible D gene (5 bases). Germline V lookup: CDR1 MGHRA, CDR2 YSYEKL. The CDR3 is made up of 19 amino acids. The germline V and J ends were trimmed by 4 bases and 0 bases, with 22 bases remaining between them. CDR3: CASSPGYAPPGGAKNIQYF. The CDR3 bases are TGCGCCAGCAGCCCCGGGTACGCTCCTCCAGGAGGAGCCAAAAACATTCAGTACTTC.

The V and J genes are TRBV11-2 and TRBJ2-3; a weak D match, TRBD1 (5 bases). CDR3 length: 16 residues. Looked up from germline, CDR1 is SGHAT and CDR2 is FQNNGV. Trimming cost V 4 bases and J 0 bases, with 14 bases left between them. CDR3 in DNA: TGTGCCAGCAGCTCTTCGACAGTCCCTAGCACAGATACGCAGTATTTT. It translates to CASSSSTVPSTDTQYF. Full variable domain (remainder filled in from reference TRBV11-2 and TRBJ2-3): EAGVAQSPRYKIIEKRQSVAFWCNPISGHATLYWYQQILGQGPKLLIQFQNNGVVDDSQLPKDRFSAERLKGVDSTLKIQPAKLEDSAVYLCASSSSTVPSTDTQYFGPGTRLTVL.

The genes are TRBV2 and TRBJ2-3; the match to TRBD2 covers 10 bases. This CDR3 is 14 amino acids long. The germline V gene encodes CDR1 SNHLY and CDR2 FYNNEI. V gave up 8 bases and J gave up 5 bases; unmatched junction bases: 7. The CDR3, as DNA: TGTGCCAGCGTGGCACTAGCGGGATTAGATACGCAGTATTTT. It translates to CASVALAGLDTQYF. Looking up the rest from reference TRBV2 and TRBJ2-3 gives the full variable domain: EPEVTQTPSHQVTQMGQEVILRCVPISNHLYFYWYRQILGQKVEFLVSFYNNEISEKSEIFDDQFSVERPDGSNFTLKIRSTKLEDSAMYFCASVALAGLDTQYFGPGTRLTVL.

V usage is TRBV19 and J usage is TRBJ1-1, with D maybe TRBD1 (6 bases). Germline values: CDR1 LNHDA, CDR2 SQIVND (reference sequence). This CDR3 is 15 amino acids long. V was trimmed by 3 bases and J by 5 bases, leaving 16 bases between them. Written as DNA, the CDR3 is TGTGCCAGTAGTATCAGGGGCCTCCGATATACTGAAGCTTTCTTT. Its protein product is CASSIRGLRYTEAFF.

The chain has TRBV28 and TRBJ1-4, with D maybe TRBD1 (5 bases). Looked up from germline, CDR1 is MDHEN and CDR2 is SYDVKM. This CDR3 has 14 amino acids. The V end lost 4 bases, the J end lost 7 bases, and 13 bases lay between the germline ends. CDR3 in DNA: TGTGCCAGCAGTTCGCAGGGCGTACGTGAAAAACTGTTTTTT. Its translation: CASSSQGVREKLFF.

The chain joins TRBV6-5 to TRBJ1-1; a weak D match, TRBD1 (6 bases). This CDR3 is 13 amino acids long. With 7 bases removed from V and 0 bases from J, the gap between germline ends came to 9 bases. CDR1 MNHEY and CDR2 SVGAGI come from the germline V gene. The CDR3 DNA reads as TGTGCCAGCAAAGGACAGATGAACACTGAAGCTTTCTTT. This sequence encodes CASKGQMNTEAFF.

This clone turned up a few times. V gene TRBV2 combines with J gene TRBJ1-1, with D perhaps matching TRBD1 (6 bases). The germline gives CDR1 SNHLY, CDR2 FYNNEI. The CDR3 contains 13 residues. Trimming pared 8 bases from V and 6 bases from J, leaving 16 bases between. The CDR3, as DNA: TGTGCCAGCTCACGCGGGGGCTCGGCTGAAGCTTTCTTT. This codes for CASSRGGSAEAFF. Full variable domain (missing parts from reference TRBV2 and TRBJ1-1): EPEVTQTPSHQVTQMGQEVILRCVPISNHLYFYWYRQILGQKVEFLVSFYNNEISEKSEIFDDQFSVERPDGSNFTLKIRSTKLEDSAMYFCASSRGGSAEAFFGQGTRLTVV.

The chain combines TRBV7-9 with TRBJ2-7; D gene uncertain. Germline CDR1 SEHNR, CDR2 FQNEAQ (reference sequence). V was cut by 2 bases and J by 0 bases, with 5 bases left in between. The CDR3 is 13 residues long. DNA of the CDR3: TGTGCCAGCAGCTTAACTTCCTCCTACGAGCAGTACTTC. Protein: CASSLTSSYEQYF.

The chain recombines TRBV19 with TRBJ1-2; D is ambiguous. V was cut by 0 bases and J by 5 bases, with 7 bases left in between. This CDR3 is 13 amino acids long. Per the germline V gene, CDR1 is LNHDA and CDR2 is SQIVND (reference sequence). The CDR3 sequence: CASSIDRGYGYTF. The CDR3 DNA reads TGTGCCAGTAGTATAGATCGAGGGTATGGCTACACCTTC.

The chain uses TRBV7-8 and TRBJ1-3, with 7 nucleotides matching TRBD1. The ends lost 5 bases at V and 0 bases at J; junction bases unmatched: 7. Germline V CDR1 and CDR2: SGHVS, FQNEAQ. This CDR3 has 16 residues. CDR3 in DNA: TGTGCCAGCAGCGACGCACAGGGGTCCTCTGGAAACACCATATATTTT. Its protein is CASSDAQGSSGNTIYF.

J is TRBJ1-2 and V is TRBV5-1; TRBD1 matches at 8 bases. J gave up 4 bases and V 3 bases, and 2 bases lay outside the gene matches. The CDR3 covers 13 residues. From germline, CDR1 is SGHRS and CDR2 YFSETQ. The CDR3 DNA reads as TGCGCCAGCAGCTCTACAGGGGGCTATGGCTACACCTTC. Translation: CASSSTGGYGYTF.

The gene calls are TRBV6-2 or TRBV6-3 and TRBJ1-5, with no clear D. The length of the CDR3 is 15 residues. The V end was cut by 2 bases, the J end by 0 bases, with 8 bases between. Germline V gene data show CDR1 as MNHEY and CDR2 as SVGEGT. This CDR3 reads CASSYAGGSNQPQHF. CDR3 DNA: TGTGCCAGCAGTTACGCCGGAGGTAGCAATCAGCCCCAGCATTTT.

The chain couples TRBV27 to TRBJ2-2, with TRBD1 as a possible D gene (5 bases). The ends were cut back, 5 bases at V and 1 base at J, with 26 bases in the middle. This CDR3 comprises 20 residues. Germline V gene data show CDR1 as MNHEY and CDR2 as SMNVEV (reference sequence). The CDR3 DNA sequence: TGTGCCAGCAGTCCGGCCGCCCTCCACCTAAGGGGCGAGAACACCGGGGAGCTGTTTTTT. Translated: CASSPAALHLRGENTGELFF.

The J gene is TRBJ1-1, the V gene TRBV10-2; 7 nucleotides match TRBD1. This CDR3 has 14 amino acids. Germline V gives CDR1 WSHSY, CDR2 SAAADI. Losses at the gene ends were 6 bases for V and 0 bases for J; bases not matched to a gene: 4. The CDR3 reads CASRPTGLNTEAFF. CDR3 DNA: TGCGCCAGCAGGCCGACAGGGTTGAACACTGAAGCTTTCTTT.

The CDR3 bases are TGCGCCAGCAGCTTGGGGACAGGGCCGGAATCCTATGGCTACACCTTC. Translating it yields CASSLGTGPESYGYTF. The chain couples TRBV5-1 to TRBJ1-2; 8 bases match TRBD1. This CDR3 is 16 amino acids long. After removal of 0 bases from V and 4 bases from J, the junction contained 8 bases not matched to a gene. Germline V gene lookup returns CDR1 SGHRS and CDR2 YFSETQ.

The genes are TRBV28 and TRBJ2-3; 10 bases are shared with TRBD1. The CDR3 length is 14 residues. The V gene's germline CDR1 is MDHEN and CDR2 SYDVKM. Unmatched junction bases numbered 7, after V lost 8 bases and J lost 5 bases. The CDR3 loop is CASLTGGLGDTQYF. The CDR3 DNA is TGTGCCAGCCTGACAGGGGGCCTGGGAGATACGCAGTATTTT.

The chain carries TRBV2 and TRBJ2-1; the match to TRBD2 covers 11 bases. The CDR3 contains 14 residues. CDR1 SNHLY and CDR2 FYNNEI come from the germline V gene. J was trimmed by 3 bases and V by 6 bases; bases with no gene match: 1. This CDR3 is CASSGLAGYNEQFF. DNA of the CDR3: TGTGCCAGCAGCGGACTAGCGGGCTACAATGAGCAGTTCTTC.

The chain recombines TRBV6-5 with TRBJ2-7, with D possibly being TRBD1 (6 bases). Per the germline V gene, CDR1 is MNHEY and CDR2 is SVGAGI. There are 12 residues in the CDR3. V lost 5 bases and J 5 bases, leaving 10 bases between the germline ends. In DNA, the CDR3 is TGTGCCAGCAGTAAACAGGGTGACGAGCAGTACTTC. It specifies CASSKQGDEQYF.

V usage is TRBV7-6 and J usage is TRBJ2-1; 11 nucleotides align to TRBD2. Trimming cost V 5 bases and J 3 bases; bases outside gene matches: 9. CDR1 is SGHVS, CDR2 FNYEAQ, per germline. This CDR3 has 17 amino acids. CDR3 region: CASSLTGLAVLYNEQFF. CDR3 sequence (DNA): TGTGCCAGCAGCCTAACGGGACTAGCGGTCCTCTACAATGAGCAGTTCTTC.

The V and J genes are TRBV27 and TRBJ1-2; tentative D call: TRBD1 (6 bases). Germline CDR1 is MNHEY and CDR2 is SMNVEV (reference sequence). The CDR3 has 15 residues. Trimming stripped 6 bases from V and 5 bases from J, with 19 bases between. CDR3 sequence (DNA): TGTGCCAGCAGACTCAATACAGGGTTAAATTATGGCTACACCTTC. It codes for CASRLNTGLNYGYTF.

The chain employs TRBV27 and TRBJ2-7; 7 bases are shared with TRBD2. The CDR3 is made up of 14 amino acids. The germline V gene encodes CDR1 MNHEY and CDR2 SMNVEV (reference sequence). The J segment lost 8 bases and the V segment lost 5 bases, leaving 12 bases of the junction unmatched. The CDR3 here is CASSERGPFGKQYF. CDR3 DNA: TGTGCCAGCAGTGAGCGGGGACCGTTTGGGAAGCAGTACTTC.

This clone has only one observation. The CDR3 loop reads CASSLLLTSGNEQFF. For the CDR3, the DNA is TGTGCCAGCAGCCTTCTCCTGACTAGCGGGAATGAGCAGTTCTTC. V usage is TRBV7-9 and J usage is TRBJ2-1, with 10 bases identical to TRBD2. V dropped 5 bases and J dropped 7; count of bases not matched to a gene: 8. There are 15 residues in the CDR3. Germline CDR1 and CDR2: SEHNR and FQNEAQ (reference sequence).

The CDR3 here is CASSHPGQGSSPLHF. CDR3 coding DNA: TGTGCCAGCAGTCATCCGGGACAGGGTAGTTCACCCCTCCACTTT. This sequence joins TRBV28 and TRBJ1-6; 9 positions match TRBD1. V was pared by 5 bases and J by 9 bases, with 8 bases of the junction left unmatched. Germline V lookup: CDR1 MDHEN, CDR2 SYDVKM. CDR3 length equals 15 residues. The full variable domain, completed using reference TRBV28 and TRBJ1-6, is DVKVTQSSRYLVKRTGEKVFLECVQDMDHENMFWYRQDPGLGLRLIYFSYDVKMKEKGDIPEGYSVSREKKERFSLILESASTNQTSMYLCASSHPGQGSSPLHFGNGTRLTVT.

The rearrangement links TRBV19 to TRBJ1-4; D may be TRBD1 (5 bases). Germline V gene lookup returns CDR1 LNHDA and CDR2 SQIVND (reference sequence). This CDR3 has 14 amino acids. Trimming left V 6 bases short and J 7 bases short, with 15 bases between. CDR3 DNA sequence: TGTGCCAGTAGGCCAGGGAAGATTGGTGAAAAACTGTTTTTT. It codes for CASRPGKIGEKLFF.

V gene TRBV20-1 combines with J gene TRBJ2-1; possible D gene TRBD1, 6 bases. Between the trimmed V and J ends, which lost 3 bases and 5 bases, there was a span of 14 bases. Germline loops: CDR1 DFQATT, CDR2 SNEGSKA (reference sequence). This CDR3 contains 14 residues. CDR3 coding DNA: TGCAGTGCTAGTACAGGGTATGGTAACAATGAGCAGTTCTTC. This encodes CSASTGYGNNEQFF.

V gene TRBV6-1 combines with J gene TRBJ1-4; D might be TRBD1 (5 bases). The CDR3 is 13 residues long. Germline V gives CDR1 MNHNS, CDR2 SASEGT. Trimming removed 2 bases at V and 5 bases at J, with 6 bases between. The CDR3 is CASSESGNEKLFF. As DNA, the CDR3 is TGTGCCAGCAGTGAATCAGGGAATGAAAAACTGTTTTTT.

This chain joins TRBV7-9 and TRBJ2-1, with D perhaps TRBD1 (5 bases). CDR1 is SEHNR and CDR2 is FQNEAQ in the germline V gene (reference sequence). This CDR3 has 13 residues. Deletions cut 5 bases from V and 3 bases from J, with 8 bases between. CDR3 loop: CASSRDSYNEQFF. In DNA form, the CDR3 reads TGTGCCAGCAGCAGAGACAGCTACAATGAGCAGTTCTTC.

This chain connects TRBV19 to TRBJ1-6; D might be TRBD1 (6 bases). The CDR3 has 13 residues. Germline assignment: CDR1 LNHDA and CDR2 SQIVND (reference sequence). V lost 8 bases, J lost 6 bases, and 11 bases lay in between. The CDR3 protein is CASQDRINSPLHF. CDR3 coding DNA: TGTGCCAGTCAGGACAGAATTAATTCACCCCTCCACTTT.